A single sample gave rise to the 11 T cell receptor beta chains below, sequenced in a study of radiation and T cells in renal cell carcinoma. The time point here: blood 4 weeks post-SBRT, at nephrectomy. Documented treatment: 15 Gy SBRT to primary tumor, nephrectomy 4 weeks later. Assay: immunoSEQ multiplex PCR; the TCRdb copy retains only in-frame clones and omits some. This sample carries 80,000 or so clones, 89% of them seen once, and the ten largest clones take nearly 6%. The sequencing used blood, collected from a patient whose treatment included radiotherapy and nephrectomy. The receptor set was obtained from a woman between 65 and 79 years old with renal cell carcinoma.

The chain links TRBV7-2 to TRBJ2-7; 8 bases match TRBD1. V lost 6 bases and J lost 6; bases outside the gene matches: 7. The V gene's germline CDR1 is SGHTA and CDR2 FQGNSA. The CDR3 consists of 13 residues. CDR3 protein: CASSYDTGGEQYF. Written as DNA, the CDR3 is TGTGCCAGCAGTTATGACACAGGGGGCGAGCAGTACTTC.

Remarks on this clone: Different DNA sequences within this sample yield the same CDR3. Here the CDR3 reads CASSEGLNQPQHF. The DNA for the CDR3 is TGTGCCAGTAGTGAGGGGCTCAATCAGCCCCAGCATTTT. The V call is TRBV19, the J call TRBJ1-5; D may be TRBD1 (5 bases). V lost 5 bases, J lost 3 bases, and 8 bases lay in between. The CDR3 totals 13 residues. Germline V gene lookup returns CDR1 LNHDA and CDR2 SQIVND (reference sequence). The entire variable domain, with the rest obtained from reference TRBV19 and TRBJ1-5, is as follows: DGGITQSPKYLFRKEGQNVTLSCEQNLNHDAMYWYRQDPGQGLRLIYYSQIVNDFQKGDIAEGYSVSREKKESFPLTVTSAQKNPTAFYLCASSEGLNQPQHFGDGTRLSIL.

CDR3 sequence (DNA): TGTGCCAGCACCCCGACAGGGATGGAGACCCAGTACTTC. Its translation is CASTPTGMETQYF. The chain joins TRBV6-1 to TRBJ2-5; 7 positions match TRBD1. This CDR3 comprises 13 residues. Germline CDR1 MNHNS, CDR2 SASEGT. The V segment lost 7 bases and the J segment 5 bases; nucleotides outside the gene matches: 7.

The J gene is TRBJ2-7, the V gene TRBV6-5, with 7 bases lining up with TRBD1. Per germline, CDR1 MNHEY and CDR2 SVGAGI. The CDR3 has 14 amino acids. The V segment lost 2 bases and the J segment 2 bases; nucleotides outside the gene matches: 3. CDR3 in amino acids: CASSYETGTYEQYF. The CDR3, as DNA: TGTGCCAGCAGTTACGAGACAGGGACCTACGAGCAGTACTTC.

This chain uses TRBV21-1 with TRBJ2-7; TRBD1 is taken as the D call from the table, unchecked against the DNA. TRBV21-1 is classified as a pseudogene. There are 16 residues in the CDR3. The CDR3 loop reads CASSRVQQGGSYEQYF. In DNA form, the CDR3 reads TGTGCCAGCAGCAGGGTTCAGCAGGGGGGTTCCTACGAGCAGTACTTC.

The chain links TRBV10-3 to TRBJ2-1; TRBD1 matches 7 bases. The V segment lost 3 bases and the J segment 7 bases; nucleotides outside the gene matches: 12. The germline V gene encodes CDR1 ENHRY and CDR2 SYGVKD. The CDR3 consists of 16 residues. CDR3 protein: CAISDPGQATMNEQFF. For the CDR3, the DNA is TGTGCCATCAGTGACCCCGGACAGGCGACAATGAATGAGCAGTTCTTC.

This chain links TRBV25-1 with TRBJ2-7; the D call may be TRBD1 or TRBD2 (6 bases each). The V and J ends lost 4 bases and 2 bases respectively, with 9 bases between them. The CDR3 length is 13 residues. From germline, CDR1 is MGHDK and CDR2 SYGVNS. The DNA for the CDR3 is TGTGCCAGCAGTGGGGGGGCCGCCTACGAGCAGTACTTC. Amino acids: CASSGGAAYEQYF.

The rearrangement joins TRBV7-2 to TRBJ2-3, with 8 bases aligning to TRBD2. Per the germline V gene, CDR1 is SGHTA and CDR2 is FQGNSA. V shed 4 bases and J 2 bases; nucleotides not matched to a gene: 14. The CDR3 spans 18 residues. As DNA, the CDR3 is TGTGCCAGCAGCTCAAGGGGGACTAGAATTGGACACACAGATACGCAGTATTTT. Residues: CASSSRGTRIGHTDTQYF. Together with reference TRBV7-2 and TRBJ2-3, the CDR3 gives the full variable domain: GAGVSQSPSNKVTEKGKDVELRCDPISGHTALYWYRQSLGQGLEFLIYFQGNSAPDKSGLPSDRFSAERTGGSVSTLTIQRTQQEDSAVYLCASSSRGTRIGHTDTQYFGPGTRLTVL.

The chain links TRBV11-3 to TRBJ2-6; D is unresolved. In germline, CDR1 is SGHNT, CDR2 YENEEA. This CDR3 region has 17 residues. The V end lost 2 bases, the J end lost 0 bases, and 11 bases lay between the germline ends. DNA of the CDR3: TGTGCCAGCAGCTTAACCTCACAGCTCTCTGGGGCCAACGTCCTGACTTTC. Its translation: CASSLTSQLSGANVLTF.

The rearrangement links TRBV30 to TRBJ1-2; possibly TRBD1 for D (5 bases). CDR3 size: 15 residues. With 0 bases removed from V and 4 bases from J, the gap between germline ends came to 15 bases. Germline CDR1 is GTSNPN and CDR2 is SVGIG (reference sequence). Written as DNA, the CDR3 is TGTGCCTGGAGTGTAAGCGGGACGGATCCCTATGGCTACACCTTC. It codes for CAWSVSGTDPYGYTF.

The V call is TRBV7-2, the J call TRBJ1-1; no definite D call. Germline lookup yields CDR1 SGHTA and CDR2 FQGNSA. This CDR3 region has 16 residues. Trimming took 4 bases from V and 3 from J, leaving 18 bases between them. The CDR3 region has the DNA TGTGCCAGCAGCTCCCTGGGAGACGGCTCCGACACTGAAGCTTTCTTT. It is translated as CASSSLGDGSDTEAFF.